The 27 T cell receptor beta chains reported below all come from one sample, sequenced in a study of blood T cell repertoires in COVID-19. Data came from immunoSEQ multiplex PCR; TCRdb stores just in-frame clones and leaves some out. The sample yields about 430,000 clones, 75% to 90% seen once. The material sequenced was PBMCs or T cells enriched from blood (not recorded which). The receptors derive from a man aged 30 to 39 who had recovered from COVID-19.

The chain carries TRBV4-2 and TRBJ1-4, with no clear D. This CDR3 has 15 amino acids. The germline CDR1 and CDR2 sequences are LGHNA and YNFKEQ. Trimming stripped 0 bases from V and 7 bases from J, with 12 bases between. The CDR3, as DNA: TGTGCCAGCAGCCAAGATCGAGGGAATGCTGAAAAACTGTTTTTT. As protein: CASSQDRGNAEKLFF.

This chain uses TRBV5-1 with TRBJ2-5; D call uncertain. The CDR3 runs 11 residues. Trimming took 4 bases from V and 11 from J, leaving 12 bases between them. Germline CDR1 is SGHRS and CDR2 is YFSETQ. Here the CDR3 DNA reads TGCGCCAGCAGCGCGCTAGAGCGACAGTACTTC. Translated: CASSALERQYF. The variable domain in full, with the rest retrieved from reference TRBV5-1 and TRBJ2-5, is KAGVTQTPRYLIKTRGQQVTLSCSPISGHRSVSWYQQTPGQGLQFLFEYFSETQRNKGNFPGRFSGRQFSNSRSEMNVSTLELGDSALYLCASSALERQYFGPGTRLLVL.

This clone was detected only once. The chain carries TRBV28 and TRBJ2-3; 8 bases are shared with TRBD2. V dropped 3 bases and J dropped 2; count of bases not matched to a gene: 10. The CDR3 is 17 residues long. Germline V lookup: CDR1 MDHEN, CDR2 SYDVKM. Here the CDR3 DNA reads TGTGCCAGCAGTTTCCCGGGGGGGTATACAGTCACAGATACGCAGTATTTT. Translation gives CASSFPGGYTVTDTQYF.

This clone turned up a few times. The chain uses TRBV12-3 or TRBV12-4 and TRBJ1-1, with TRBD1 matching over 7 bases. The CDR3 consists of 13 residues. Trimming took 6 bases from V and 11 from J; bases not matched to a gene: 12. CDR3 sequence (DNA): TGTGCCAGCAGCCGCGACAGGGCCTACTGGGCTTTCTTT. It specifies CASSRDRAYWAFF.

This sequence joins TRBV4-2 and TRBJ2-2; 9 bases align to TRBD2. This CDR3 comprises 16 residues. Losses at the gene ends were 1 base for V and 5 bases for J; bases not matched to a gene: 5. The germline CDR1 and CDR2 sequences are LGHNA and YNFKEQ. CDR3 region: CASSQVSGSFTGELFF. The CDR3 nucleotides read TGTGCCAGCAGCCAAGTTAGCGGGAGTTTTACCGGGGAGCTGTTTTTT.

In DNA form, the CDR3 reads TGTGCCAGCAGTTTGACAGACACAATGTTCTTC. Translating gives CASSLTDTMFF. The genes are TRBV6-1 and TRBJ2-1; D is possibly TRBD1 (5 bases). Germline V CDR1 and CDR2: MNHNS, SASEGT. V was trimmed by 5 bases and J by 15 bases, leaving 14 bases between them. The CDR3 sequence is 11 residues long.

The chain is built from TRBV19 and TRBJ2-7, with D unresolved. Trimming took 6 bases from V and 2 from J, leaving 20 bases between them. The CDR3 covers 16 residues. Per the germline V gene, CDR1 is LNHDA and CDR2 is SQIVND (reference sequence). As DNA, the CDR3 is TGTGCCAGTAGCCCCCTCCCAGTGTGGTCGACCTACGAGCAGTACTTC. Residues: CASSPLPVWSTYEQYF.

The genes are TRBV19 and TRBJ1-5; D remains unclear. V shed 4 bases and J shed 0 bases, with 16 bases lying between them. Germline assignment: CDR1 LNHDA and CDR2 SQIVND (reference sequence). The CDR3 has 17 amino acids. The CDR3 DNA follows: TGTGCCAGTAGTACCTACTCACCTGAATATAGCAATCAGCCCCAGCATTTT. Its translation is CASSTYSPEYSNQPQHF.

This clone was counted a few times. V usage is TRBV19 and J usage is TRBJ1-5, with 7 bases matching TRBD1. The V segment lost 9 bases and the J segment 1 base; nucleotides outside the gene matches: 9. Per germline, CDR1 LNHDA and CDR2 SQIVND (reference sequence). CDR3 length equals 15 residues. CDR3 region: CASTRQGLSNQPQHF. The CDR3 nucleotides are TGTGCCAGCACTAGACAGGGTCTAAGCAATCAGCCCCAGCATTTT.

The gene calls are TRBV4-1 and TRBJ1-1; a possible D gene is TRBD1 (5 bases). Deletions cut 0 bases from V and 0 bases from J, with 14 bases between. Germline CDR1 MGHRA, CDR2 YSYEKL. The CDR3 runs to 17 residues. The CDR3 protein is CASSQEGRGAMNTEAFF. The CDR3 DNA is TGCGCCAGCAGCCAAGAGGGTAGGGGCGCTATGAACACTGAAGCTTTCTTT.

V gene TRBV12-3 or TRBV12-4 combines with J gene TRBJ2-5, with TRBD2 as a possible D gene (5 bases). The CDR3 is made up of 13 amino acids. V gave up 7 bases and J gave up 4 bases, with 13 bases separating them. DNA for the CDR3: TGTGCCAGCAATACTGAGGGTCGAGAGACCCAGTACTTC. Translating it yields CASNTEGRETQYF.

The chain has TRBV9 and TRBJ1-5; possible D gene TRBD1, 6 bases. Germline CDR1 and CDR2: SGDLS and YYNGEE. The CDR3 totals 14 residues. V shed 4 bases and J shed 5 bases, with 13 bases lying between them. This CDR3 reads CASSQGSGDQPQHF. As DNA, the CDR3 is TGTGCCAGCAGCCAAGGGTCAGGGGATCAGCCCCAGCATTTT.

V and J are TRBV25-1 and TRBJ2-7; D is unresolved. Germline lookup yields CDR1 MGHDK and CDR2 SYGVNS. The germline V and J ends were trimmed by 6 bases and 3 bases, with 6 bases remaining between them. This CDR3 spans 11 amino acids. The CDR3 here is CASRNNYEQYF. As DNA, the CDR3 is TGTGCCAGCAGAAACAACTACGAGCAGTACTTC.

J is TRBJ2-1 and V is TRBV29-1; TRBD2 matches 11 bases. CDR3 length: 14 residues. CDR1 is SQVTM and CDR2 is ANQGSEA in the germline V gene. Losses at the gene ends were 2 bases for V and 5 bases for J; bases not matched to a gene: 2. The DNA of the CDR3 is TGCAGCGTTGAAAAGGGACTAGCGGACAATGAGCAGTTCTTC. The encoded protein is CSVEKGLADNEQFF.

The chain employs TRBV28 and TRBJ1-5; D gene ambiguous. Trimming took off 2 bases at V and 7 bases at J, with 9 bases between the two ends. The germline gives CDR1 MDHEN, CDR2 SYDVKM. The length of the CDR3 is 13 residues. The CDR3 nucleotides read TGTGCCAGCAGTTTAGGGCCGGCCCAGCCCCAGCATTTT. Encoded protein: CASSLGPAQPQHF.

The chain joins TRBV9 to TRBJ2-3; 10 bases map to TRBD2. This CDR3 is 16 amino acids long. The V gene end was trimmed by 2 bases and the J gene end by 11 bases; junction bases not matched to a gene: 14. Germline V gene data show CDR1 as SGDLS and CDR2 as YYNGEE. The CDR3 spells CASSVDVSGRSSKQYF. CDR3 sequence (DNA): TGTGCCAGCAGCGTGGATGTTAGCGGGAGGTCTTCAAAGCAGTATTTT.

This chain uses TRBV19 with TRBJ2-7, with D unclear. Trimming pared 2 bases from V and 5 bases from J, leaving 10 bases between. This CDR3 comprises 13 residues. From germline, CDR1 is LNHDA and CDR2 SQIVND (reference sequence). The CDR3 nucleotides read TGTGCCAGTAGTATAACCTTGGCGGACGAGCAGTACTTC. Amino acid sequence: CASSITLADEQYF.

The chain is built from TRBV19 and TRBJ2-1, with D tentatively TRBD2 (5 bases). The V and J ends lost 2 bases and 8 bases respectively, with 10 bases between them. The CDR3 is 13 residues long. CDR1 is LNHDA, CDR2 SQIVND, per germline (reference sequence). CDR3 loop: CASSIFGVDEQFF. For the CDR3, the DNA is TGTGCCAGTAGTATATTCGGGGTGGATGAGCAGTTCTTC.

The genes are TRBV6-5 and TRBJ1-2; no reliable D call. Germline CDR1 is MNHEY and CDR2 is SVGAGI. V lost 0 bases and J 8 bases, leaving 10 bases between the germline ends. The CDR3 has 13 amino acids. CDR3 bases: TGTGCCAGCAGTTACTCCCCCCGACAAGGCTACACCTTC. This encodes CASSYSPRQGYTF.

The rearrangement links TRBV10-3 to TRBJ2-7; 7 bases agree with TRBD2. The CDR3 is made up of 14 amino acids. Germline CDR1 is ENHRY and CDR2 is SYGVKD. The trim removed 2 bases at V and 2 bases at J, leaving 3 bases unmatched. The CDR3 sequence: CAISEGTTPYEQYF. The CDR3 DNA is TGTGCCATCAGTGAGGGGACTACCCCCTACGAGCAGTACTTC.

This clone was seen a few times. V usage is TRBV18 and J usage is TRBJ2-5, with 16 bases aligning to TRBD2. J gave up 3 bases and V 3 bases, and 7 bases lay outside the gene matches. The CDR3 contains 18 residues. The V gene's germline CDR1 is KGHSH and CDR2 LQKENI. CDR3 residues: CASSPGTSGRAFKETQYF. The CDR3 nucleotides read TGTGCCAGCTCACCCGGGACTAGCGGGAGGGCCTTTAAAGAGACCCAGTACTTC.

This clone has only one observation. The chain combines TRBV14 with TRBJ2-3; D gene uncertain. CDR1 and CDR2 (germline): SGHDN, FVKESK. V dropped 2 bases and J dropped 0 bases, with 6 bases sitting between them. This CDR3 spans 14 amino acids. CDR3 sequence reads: CASSQLTSTDTQYF. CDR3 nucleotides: TGTGCCAGCAGCCAACTGACTAGCACAGATACGCAGTATTTT.

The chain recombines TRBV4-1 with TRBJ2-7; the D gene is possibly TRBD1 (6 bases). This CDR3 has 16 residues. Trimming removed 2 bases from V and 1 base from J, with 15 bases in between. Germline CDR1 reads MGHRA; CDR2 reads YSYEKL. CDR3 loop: CASSQKDGTSSYEQYF. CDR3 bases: TGCGCCAGCAGCCAAAAAGACGGGACAAGTTCCTACGAGCAGTACTTC.

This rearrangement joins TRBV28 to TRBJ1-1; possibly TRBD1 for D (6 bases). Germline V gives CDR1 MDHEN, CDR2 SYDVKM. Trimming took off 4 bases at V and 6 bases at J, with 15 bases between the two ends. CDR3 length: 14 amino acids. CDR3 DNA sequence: TGTGCCAGCAGTTCTACAGGGCCCCGAGCTGAAGCTTTCTTT. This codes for CASSSTGPRAEAFF. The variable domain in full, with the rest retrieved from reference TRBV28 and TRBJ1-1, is DVKVTQSSRYLVKRTGEKVFLECVQDMDHENMFWYRQDPGLGLRLIYFSYDVKMKEKGDIPEGYSVSREKKERFSLILESASTNQTSMYLCASSSTGPRAEAFFGQGTRLTVV.

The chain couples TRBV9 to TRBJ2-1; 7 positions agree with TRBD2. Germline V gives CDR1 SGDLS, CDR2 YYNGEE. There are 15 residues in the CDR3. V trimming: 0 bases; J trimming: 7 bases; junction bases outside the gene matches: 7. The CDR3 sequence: CASSVDASGGNEQFF. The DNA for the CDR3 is TGTGCCAGCAGCGTAGATGCTAGCGGAGGTAATGAGCAGTTCTTC.

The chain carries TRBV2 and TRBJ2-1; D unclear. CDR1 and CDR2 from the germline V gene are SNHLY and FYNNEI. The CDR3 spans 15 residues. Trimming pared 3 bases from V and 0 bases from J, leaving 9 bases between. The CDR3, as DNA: TGTGCCAGCAGTGAGTTTAGAGGCTCCTACAATGAGCAGTTCTTC. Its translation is CASSEFRGSYNEQFF.

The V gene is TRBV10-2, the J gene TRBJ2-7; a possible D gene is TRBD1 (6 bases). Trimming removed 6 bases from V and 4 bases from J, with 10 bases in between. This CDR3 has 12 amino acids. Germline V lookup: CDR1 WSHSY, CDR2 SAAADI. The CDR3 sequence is CASSQGIYEQYF. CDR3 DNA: TGCGCCAGCAGCCAGGGGATATACGAGCAGTACTTC.